This is a list of T cell receptor beta chains from one sample in a study of graft-versus-host responses after intestinal transplantation. This table comes from immunoSEQ multiplex PCR, and its TCRdb copy is limited to in-frame clones, with some not included. Found here are 100,000 to 130,000 clones, about nine tenths of them singletons; the top ten hold around 0.7%. These receptors have no known antigen. Sample: unstimulated CD4+ T cells sorted from spleen or lymph node cells, taken before transplant. Receptor source: a human donor who was the organ donor for an intestinal transplant. Each CDR3 is given with its conserved first and last residue. The order of the fields is D gene, clone size, CDR3 length, V gene, J gene, CDR3 DNA, CDR3 protein. The D gene is left open where the match is weak. Clone size appears in some rows only: once, few, many, or a class for an expanded clone.

d_gene: .
abundance: .
len: 13
v_gene: TRBV11-2
j_gene: TRBJ1-5
CDR3nt: TGTGCCAGCAGCTCGGAGCCGAATCAGCCCCAGCATTTT
CDR3aa: CASSSEPNQPQHF

d_gene: TRBD1
abundance: once
len: 14
v_gene: TRBV2
j_gene: TRBJ1-5
CDR3nt: TGTGCCAGCAGTGAAACAGGGGGGTATCAGCCCCAGCATTTT
CDR3aa: CASSETGGYQPQHF

d_gene: .
abundance: .
len: 17
v_gene: TRBV5-6
j_gene: TRBJ1-3
CDR3nt: TGTGCCAGCAGCTTGGTGGGCAGGGCATTCTCTGGAAACACCATATATTTT
CDR3aa: CASSLVGRAFSGNTIYF

d_gene: TRBD2
abundance: once
len: 13
v_gene: TRBV5-1
j_gene: TRBJ2-1
CDR3nt: TGCGCCAGCAGGTCTAGCGGGAGCAATGAGCAGTTCTTC
CDR3aa: CASRSSGSNEQFF

d_gene: .
abundance: .
len: 14
v_gene: TRBV25-1
j_gene: TRBJ2-1
CDR3nt: TGTGCCAGCAGTGACGTAGGTACCTACAATGAGCAGTTCTTC
CDR3aa: CASSDVGTYNEQFF

d_gene: .
abundance: .
len: 11
v_gene: TRBV19
j_gene: TRBJ1-3
CDR3nt: TGTGCCAGTGACTCTGGAAACACCATATATTTT
CDR3aa: CASDSGNTIYF

d_gene: .
abundance: .
len: 14
v_gene: TRBV6-5
j_gene: TRBJ2-2
CDR3nt: TGTGCCAGCAGTTACAGGGGGTACACCGGGGAGCTGTTTTTT
CDR3aa: CASSYRGYTGELFF

d_gene: .
abundance: .
len: 16
v_gene: TRBV18
j_gene: TRBJ2-6
CDR3nt: TGTGCCAGCTCACCACCCGACGGCGCTGGGGCCAACGTCCTGACTTTC
CDR3aa: CASSPPDGAGANVLTF

d_gene: .
abundance: .
len: 13
v_gene: TRBV19
j_gene: TRBJ1-2
CDR3nt: TGTGCCAGTAGTGTCCCACAGGGAAATGGCTACACCTTC
CDR3aa: CASSVPQGNGYTF

d_gene: TRBD1
abundance: .
len: 14
v_gene: TRBV6-5
j_gene: TRBJ1-5
CDR3nt: TGTGCCAGCAGTGCACAGGGGAATAATCAGCCCCAGCATTTT
CDR3aa: CASSAQGNNQPQHF

d_gene: .
abundance: few
len: 16
v_gene: TRBV29-1
j_gene: TRBJ2-3
CDR3nt: TGCAGCGTCGGGACTCCGGGACGTCGGGGAGGAGATACGCAGTATTTT
CDR3aa: CSVGTPGRRGGDTQYF

d_gene: .
abundance: few
len: 11
v_gene: TRBV20-1
j_gene: TRBJ1-2
CDR3nt: TGCAGTGCTGTGACTAACTATGGCTACACCTTC
CDR3aa: CSAVTNYGYTF

d_gene: TRBD2
abundance: .
len: 16
v_gene: TRBV7-2
j_gene: TRBJ2-3
CDR3nt: TGTGCCAGCAGCTTAACACTAGCGGGGGGAACAGATACGCAGTATTTT
CDR3aa: CASSLTLAGGTDTQYF

d_gene: .
abundance: .
len: 14
v_gene: TRBV5-1
j_gene: TRBJ2-5
CDR3nt: TGCGCCAGCAGCTTGGGGGGTACCCAAGAGACCCAGTACTTC
CDR3aa: CASSLGGTQETQYF

d_gene: .
abundance: .
len: 12
v_gene: TRBV19
j_gene: TRBJ2-3
CDR3nt: TGTGCCAGTATTGGTAGCACAGATACGCAGTATTTT
CDR3aa: CASIGSTDTQYF

d_gene: .
abundance: .
len: 17
v_gene: TRBV5-1
j_gene: TRBJ1-1
CDR3nt: TGCGCCAGCAGTTTACTCGCGGCGGGGCAGGGGAACCCTGAAGCTTTCTTT
CDR3aa: CASSLLAAGQGNPEAFF

d_gene: .
abundance: .
len: 13
v_gene: TRBV5-1
j_gene: TRBJ1-1
CDR3nt: TGCGCCAGCAGCTTAGACAGAAGACCTGAAGCTTTCTTT
CDR3aa: CASSLDRRPEAFF

d_gene: .
abundance: .
len: 14
v_gene: TRBV5-6
j_gene: TRBJ1-4
CDR3nt: TGTGCCAGCTCCTCCGACAGCTATAATGAAAAACTGTTTTTT
CDR3aa: CASSSDSYNEKLFF

d_gene: .
abundance: .
len: 14
v_gene: TRBV5-8
j_gene: TRBJ1-1
CDR3nt: TGTGCCAGCAGCCCCGGGACGGGGAACACTGAAGCTTTCTTT
CDR3aa: CASSPGTGNTEAFF

d_gene: .
abundance: .
len: 15
v_gene: TRBV19
j_gene: TRBJ1-1
CDR3nt: TGTGCCAGTAGTATACTGGTCAGTCGTCACACTGAAGCTTTCTTT
CDR3aa: CASSILVSRHTEAFF

d_gene: TRBD1
abundance: .
len: 12
v_gene: TRBV19
j_gene: TRBJ1-1
CDR3nt: TGTGCCAGTGGTCCGGGACAGGGTAGTGCTTTCTTT
CDR3aa: CASGPGQGSAFF

d_gene: .
abundance: medium-sized
len: 17
v_gene: TRBV27
j_gene: TRBJ1-2
CDR3nt: TGTGCCAGCAGTAGTGGAGGGAGTCTTGGGTTCGACTATGGCTACACCTTC
CDR3aa: CASSSGGSLGFDYGYTF

d_gene: .
abundance: .
len: 16
v_gene: TRBV5-1
j_gene: TRBJ1-3
CDR3nt: TGCGCCAGCAGCTTGGACCCAGGGAGCTCTGGAAACACCATATATTTT
CDR3aa: CASSLDPGSSGNTIYF

d_gene: .
abundance: .
len: 13
v_gene: TRBV7-9
j_gene: TRBJ2-7
CDR3nt: TGTGCCAGCAGCTGGGGGCCGCGGCTCGAGCAGTACTTC
CDR3aa: CASSWGPRLEQYF

d_gene: .
abundance: .
len: 13
v_gene: TRBV29-1
j_gene: TRBJ1-5
CDR3nt: TGCAGCGTGAGGACGGTTAGCAATCAGCCCCAGCATTTT
CDR3aa: CSVRTVSNQPQHF

d_gene: TRBD1
abundance: .
len: 18
v_gene: TRBV19
j_gene: TRBJ1-3
CDR3nt: TGTGCCAGTAGACCCCCCCGGATGGGACAGGGCGATGGAAACACCATATATTTT
CDR3aa: CASRPPRMGQGDGNTIYF

d_gene: .
abundance: .
len: 15
v_gene: TRBV7-2
j_gene: TRBJ2-1
CDR3nt: TGTGCCAGCAGCTTCCAGGGACCCTCGGGCAATGAGCAGTTCTTC
CDR3aa: CASSFQGPSGNEQFF

d_gene: .
abundance: .
len: 13
v_gene: TRBV7-3
j_gene: TRBJ1-6
CDR3nt: TGTGCCAGCTCCGTGGGAGGGAATTCACCCCTCCACTTT
CDR3aa: CASSVGGNSPLHF

d_gene: .
abundance: .
len: 10
v_gene: TRBV6-1
j_gene: TRBJ1-4
CDR3nt: TGTGCCACGGGGATGGAAAAACTGTTTTTT
CDR3aa: CATGMEKLFF

d_gene: .
abundance: .
len: 14
v_gene: TRBV19
j_gene: TRBJ2-3
CDR3nt: TGTGCCAGTAGTATGAGTTTTAGCACAGATACGCAGTATTTT
CDR3aa: CASSMSFSTDTQYF

d_gene: .
abundance: .
len: 16
v_gene: TRBV1
j_gene: TRBJ2-2
CDR3nt: TGCACCAGCAGCCAAGATGGGGACAGGGACACCGGGGAGCTGTTTTTT
CDR3aa: CTSSQDGDRDTGELFF

d_gene: TRBD2
abundance: .
len: 17
v_gene: TRBV10-1
j_gene: TRBJ2-3
CDR3nt: TGCGCCAGCAGTGACACCGGGACTACCTCAGGGCTAGATACGCAGTATTTT
CDR3aa: CASSDTGTTSGLDTQYF

d_gene: TRBD2
abundance: .
len: 15
v_gene: TRBV14
j_gene: TRBJ2-1
CDR3nt: TGTGCCAGCAGCCTAAGGGGCGGGGGAGCTGACGAGCAGTTCTTC
CDR3aa: CASSLRGGGADEQFF

d_gene: TRBD2
abundance: .
len: 15
v_gene: TRBV2
j_gene: TRBJ2-5
CDR3nt: TGTGCCAGCAGTGGAAGGGCGGGAGAGCAAGAGACCCAGTACTTC
CDR3aa: CASSGRAGEQETQYF

d_gene: TRBD1
abundance: .
len: 12
v_gene: TRBV6-5
j_gene: TRBJ1-1
CDR3nt: TGTGCCAGCAGTGCGGGACAGACTGAAGCTTTCTTT
CDR3aa: CASSAGQTEAFF

d_gene: .
abundance: .
len: 14
v_gene: TRBV6-5
j_gene: TRBJ2-1
CDR3nt: TGTGCCAGCAGTTACTTGTCGGCAAGCGATGAGCAGTTCTTC
CDR3aa: CASSYLSASDEQFF

d_gene: .
abundance: .
len: 14
v_gene: TRBV5-6
j_gene: TRBJ2-3
CDR3nt: TGTGCCAGCAGCTTGGTGCAGGGAACAGATACGCAGTATTTT
CDR3aa: CASSLVQGTDTQYF

d_gene: .
abundance: .
len: 11
v_gene: TRBV20-1
j_gene: TRBJ2-7
CDR3nt: TGCAGTGCTAGGCCAGGGTACGAGCAGTACTTC
CDR3aa: CSARPGYEQYF

d_gene: .
abundance: .
len: 20
v_gene: TRBV19
j_gene: TRBJ1-2
CDR3nt: TGTGCCAGTAGTATGCTATTAGGAGGGAGTAGGGACCTAAGGGGGTATGGCTACACCTTC
CDR3aa: CASSMLLGGSRDLRGYGYTF

d_gene: .
abundance: .
len: 14
v_gene: TRBV6-5
j_gene: TRBJ1-1
CDR3nt: TGTGCCAGCAGTGAATTAAGGGGGAACACTGAAGCTTTCTTT
CDR3aa: CASSELRGNTEAFF

d_gene: TRBD1
abundance: .
len: 15
v_gene: TRBV5-1
j_gene: TRBJ2-7
CDR3nt: TGCGCCAGCAGACAAGACAGGGGGCTCGGCTACGAGCAGTACTTC
CDR3aa: CASRQDRGLGYEQYF

d_gene: .
abundance: .
len: 15
v_gene: TRBV6-1
j_gene: TRBJ2-7
CDR3nt: TGTGCCAGCAGCTTAAAAGCGGAAAGCTCCTACGAGCAGTACTTC
CDR3aa: CASSLKAESSYEQYF

d_gene: .
abundance: .
len: 17
v_gene: TRBV21-1
j_gene: TRBJ2-7
CDR3nt: TGTGCCAGCAGCCCTCATGTTCAGACAGGTACCGCCTACGAGCAGTACTTC
CDR3aa: CASSPHVQTGTAYEQYF

d_gene: TRBD1
abundance: .
len: 14
v_gene: TRBV2
j_gene: TRBJ2-7
CDR3nt: TGTGCCAGCAGGGTTAGACAGGGGTTGGGCGAGCAGTACTTC
CDR3aa: CASRVRQGLGEQYF

d_gene: TRBD2
abundance: few
len: 16
v_gene: TRBV7-9
j_gene: TRBJ2-5
CDR3nt: TGTGCCAGCAGCTTAGACCTAGCGGGGGGGCCGGAGACCCAGTACTTC
CDR3aa: CASSLDLAGGPETQYF

d_gene: TRBD1
abundance: .
len: 15
v_gene: TRBV27
j_gene: TRBJ2-7
CDR3nt: TGTGCCAGCAAAGGGCCGGGACAGGGGTACTACGAGCAGTACTTC
CDR3aa: CASKGPGQGYYEQYF

d_gene: TRBD1
abundance: once
len: 15
v_gene: TRBV5-5
j_gene: TRBJ1-1
CDR3nt: TGTGCCAGCAGCTTGGCTAGGGGGCTGAACACTGAAGCTTTCTTT
CDR3aa: CASSLARGLNTEAFF

d_gene: .
abundance: .
len: 15
v_gene: TRBV1
j_gene: TRBJ1-1
CDR3nt: TGCACCAGCAGCCAAGATGACCCTTCGAACACTGAAGCTTTCTTT
CDR3aa: CTSSQDDPSNTEAFF

d_gene: .
abundance: .
len: 16
v_gene: TRBV30
j_gene: TRBJ1-5
CDR3nt: TGTGCCTGGAGTGTATTGGGGCAGACCTCCAATCAGCCCCAGCATTTT
CDR3aa: CAWSVLGQTSNQPQHF

d_gene: .
abundance: .
len: 14
v_gene: TRBV9
j_gene: TRBJ2-2
CDR3nt: TGTGCCAGCAGCGTAGGACAGGTGGCCGGGGAGCTGTTTTTT
CDR3aa: CASSVGQVAGELFF

d_gene: .
abundance: .
len: 14
v_gene: TRBV5-4
j_gene: TRBJ2-2
CDR3nt: TGTGCCAGCAGCTTCCCCCCTGGGAACGGGGAGCTGTTTTTT
CDR3aa: CASSFPPGNGELFF

d_gene: TRBD1
abundance: .
len: 15
v_gene: TRBV11-3
j_gene: TRBJ2-2
CDR3nt: TGTGCCAGCAGCCGACAAACAGGGGGAGGCGGGGAGCTGTTTTTT
CDR3aa: CASSRQTGGGGELFF

d_gene: .
abundance: .
len: 15
v_gene: TRBV6-5
j_gene: TRBJ1-5
CDR3nt: TGTGCCAGCAGTCAGCAGGGTAGGAGGGATCAGCCCCAGCATTTT
CDR3aa: CASSQQGRRDQPQHF

d_gene: .
abundance: .
len: 13
v_gene: TRBV6-5
j_gene: TRBJ1-5
CDR3nt: TGTGCCAGTTCACCGGGACGCGATCAGCCCCAGCATTTT
CDR3aa: CASSPGRDQPQHF

d_gene: TRBD2
abundance: .
len: 15
v_gene: TRBV11-3
j_gene: TRBJ2-7
CDR3nt: TGTGCCAGCAGCTTAGTTCTCTCACTAGCGGACGAGCAGTACTTC
CDR3aa: CASSLVLSLADEQYF